The 13 T cell receptor beta chains reported below all come from one sample, sequenced in a study of blood T cell repertoires in COVID-19. Using immunoSEQ multiplex PCR, the repertoire was profiled, and TCRdb retains in-frame clones only, with some absent. The sample includes some 140,000 clones, around 75% of them seen just once. Sequenced input: peripheral blood. These receptors originate from an older woman with COVID-19, enrolled during active disease.

The genes are TRBV5-6 and TRBJ1-1, with D perhaps matching TRBD1 (5 bases). CDR3 length equals 17 residues. Per the germline V gene, CDR1 is SGHDT and CDR2 is YYEEEE. V lost 0 bases, J lost 0 bases, and 15 bases lay in between. The CDR3 region has the DNA TGTGCCAGCAGCTTGGTAACCGTGGGACTGTTGAACACTGAAGCTTTCTTT. The encoded protein is CASSLVTVGLLNTEAFF.

The chain employs TRBV4-2 and TRBJ2-3; 8 bases align to TRBD2. CDR3 length equals 15 residues. Per germline, CDR1 LGHNA and CDR2 YNFKEQ. V trimming: 5 bases; J trimming: 3 bases; junction bases outside the gene matches: 7. CDR3 in DNA: TGTGCCAGCAGCGGAACCGGGACTAGGACAGATACGCAGTATTTT. Its translation: CASSGTGTRTDTQYF.

The CDR3 DNA reads as TGTGCCAGCTCATTTCCGGCTTCCAAAGGGGGTGAGCAGTTCTTC. This translates into CASSFPASKGGEQFF. The chain recombines TRBV18 with TRBJ2-1, with D perhaps matching TRBD1 (6 bases). This CDR3 has 15 residues. Deletions cut 5 bases from V and 9 bases from J, with 20 bases between. Germline-derived CDR1 and CDR2 are KGHSH and LQKENI.

The V call is TRBV29-1, the J call TRBJ1-3; D is undetermined. Looked up from germline, CDR1 is SQVTM and CDR2 is ANQGSEA. Trimming removed 4 bases from V and 1 base from J, with 20 bases in between. CDR3 length equals 17 residues. The CDR3 DNA sequence: TGCAGCGTTGTAGGCCCCCGTAAGGGAGCATCTGGAAACACCATATATTTT. Translating it yields CSVVGPRKGASGNTIYF.

V and J are TRBV11-2 and TRBJ1-2; perhaps TRBD1 as D (5 bases). V was clipped by 1 base and J by 3 bases, with 6 bases between them. The CDR3 extends over 13 amino acids. Germline CDR1 reads SGHAT; CDR2 reads FQNNGV. CDR3 in amino acids: CASSLGQYYGYTF. In DNA form, the CDR3 reads TGTGCCAGCAGCTTAGGACAGTACTATGGCTACACCTTC.

The genes are TRBV7-8 and TRBJ1-4; maybe TRBD1 (5 bases). CDR1 and CDR2 (germline): SGHVS, FQNEAQ. Trimming stripped 0 bases from V and 7 bases from J, with 21 bases between. The CDR3 is made up of 18 amino acids. CDR3 in amino acids: CASSLASGGGQGSEKLFF. CDR3 bases: TGTGCCAGCAGCTTAGCGAGCGGGGGTGGGCAGGGAAGTGAAAAACTGTTTTTT.

The genes are TRBV5-4 and TRBJ1-2, with TRBD1 matching 9 bases. In germline, CDR1 is SGHNT, CDR2 YYREEE (reference sequence). CDR3 size: 15 residues. V lost 3 bases, J lost 2 bases, and 5 bases stayed unmatched. CDR3 in amino acids: CASSSRTGDNYGYTF. DNA of the CDR3: TGTGCCAGCAGCTCGCGGACAGGGGACAACTATGGCTACACCTTC. The whole variable domain, filled in from reference TRBV5-4 and TRBJ1-2, reads ETGVTQSPTHLIKTRGQQVTLRCSSQSGHNTVSWYQQALGQGPQFIFQYYREEENGRGNFPPRFSGLQFPNYSSELNVNALELDDSALYLCASSSRTGDNYGYTFGSGTRLTVV.

This chain connects TRBV6-5 to TRBJ1-1; TRBD1 aligns across 10 bases. This CDR3 is 14 amino acids long. Trimming at V came to 5 bases and at J to 3 bases, leaving 3 bases not matched to a gene. The germline CDR1 and CDR2 sequences are MNHEY and SVGAGI. The CDR3 nucleotides are TGTGCCAGCAGTAGGACAGGGGGAGACACTGAAGCTTTCTTT. Residues: CASSRTGGDTEAFF.

The chain combines TRBV9 with TRBJ1-4, with D unresolved. From germline, CDR1 is SGDLS and CDR2 YYNGEE. The CDR3 sequence is 15 residues long. Trimming took 4 bases from V and 2 from J, leaving 12 bases between them. CDR3 protein: CASSKQPGTNEKLFF. In DNA, the CDR3 is TGTGCCAGCAGCAAACAACCGGGGACTAATGAAAAACTGTTTTTT.

This clone appeared a few times. The chain joins TRBV11-2 to TRBJ2-2, with no clear D. The CDR3 spans 15 residues. Per germline, CDR1 SGHAT and CDR2 FQNNGV. V was clipped by 6 bases and J by 0 bases, with 11 bases between them. This chain's CDR3 is CASSQPLANTGELFF. The CDR3 nucleotides read TGTGCCAGCAGTCAGCCCCTAGCGAACACCGGGGAGCTGTTTTTT.

This chain uses TRBV9 with TRBJ1-5; 7 bases match TRBD1. Trimming took 3 bases from V and 4 from J; bases not matched to a gene: 7. The CDR3 consists of 15 residues. Germline CDR1 reads SGDLS; CDR2 reads YYNGEE. This CDR3 reads CASSAEQGFNQPQHF. The CDR3 bases are TGTGCCAGCAGCGCGGAACAGGGGTTTAATCAGCCCCAGCATTTT.

This chain connects TRBV23-1 to TRBJ2-3; 9 nucleotides align to TRBD2. Being an ORF, TRBV23-1 has a function that is uncertain. The CDR3 consists of 15 residues. Germline trimming cut 4 bases from V and 3 bases from J; bases unmatched to any gene: 5. The CDR3 reads CASSPSGGWTDTQYF. The CDR3 DNA sequence: TGCGCCAGCAGTCCCAGCGGGGGGTGGACAGATACGCAGTATTTT.

The rearrangement uses TRBV7-8 and TRBJ1-5; TRBD1 might be the D (5 bases). Trimming cost V 1 base and J 7 bases, with 8 bases left between them. The CDR3 extends over 13 amino acids. CDR1 and CDR2 (germline): SGHVS, FQNEAQ. CDR3 coding DNA: TGTGCCAGCAGCTTAGATCGACAGCAGCCCCAGCATTTT. Encoded protein: CASSLDRQQPQHF.